These 23 T cell receptor beta chains came from one sample sequenced in a study of blood T cell repertoires in COVID-19. Sequencing was performed with immunoSEQ multiplex PCR; in TCRdb, only in-frame clones are kept and a portion is missing. The data show some 28,000 clones, roughly 85% seen once. The sample comprised peripheral blood. These receptors originate from a human donor in a cohort sampled during active COVID-19.

V is TRBV19 and J is TRBJ2-7, with TRBD1 as a possible D gene (5 bases). Germline V gene sequence: CDR1 LNHDA, CDR2 SQIVND (reference sequence). This CDR3 contains 13 residues. V was clipped by 10 bases and J by 0 bases, with 13 bases between them. The CDR3 DNA reads TGTGCCACCATAGACAGTTACTCCTACGAGCAGTACTTC. This gives the protein CATIDSYSYEQYF.

The rearrangement joins TRBV7-9 to TRBJ2-7; TRBD2 matches 10 bases. This CDR3 comprises 14 residues. J gave up 4 bases and V 0 bases, and 0 bases lay outside the gene matches. Germline values: CDR1 SEHNR, CDR2 FQNEAQ (reference sequence). The DNA for the CDR3 is TGTGCCAGCAGCTTAGCGGGACTAGCGTACGAGCAGTACTTC. This sequence encodes CASSLAGLAYEQYF.

The chain has TRBV10-3 and TRBJ2-7; no reliable D call. The V end was cut by 4 bases, the J end by 2 bases, with 6 bases between. Germline CDR1 ENHRY, CDR2 SYGVKD. This CDR3 contains 12 residues. Written as DNA, the CDR3 is TGTGCCATCAGTGCTTTCGCCTACGAGCAGTACTTC. Encoded protein: CAISAFAYEQYF.

The chain links TRBV9 to TRBJ2-3; 9 nucleotides align to TRBD1. This CDR3 spans 15 amino acids. Germline trimming cut 5 bases from V and 4 bases from J; bases unmatched to any gene: 8. Germline V gene data show CDR1 as SGDLS and CDR2 as YYNGEE. The DNA of the CDR3 is TGTGCCAGCAGGGGAGGGACAGGGAATTCAGATACGCAGTATTTT. It encodes CASRGGTGNSDTQYF. Complete variable domain (other parts from reference TRBV9 and TRBJ2-3): DSGVTQTPKHLITATGQRVTLRCSPRSGDLSVYWYQQSLDQGLQFLIQYYNGEERAKGNILERFSAQQFPDLHSELNLSSLELGDSALYFCASRGGTGNSDTQYFGPGTRLTVL.

The V call is TRBV6-6, the J call TRBJ1-1, with 9 nucleotides matching TRBD1. This CDR3 region has 14 residues. V trimming: 10 bases; J trimming: 4 bases; junction bases outside the gene matches: 10. CDR1 is MNHNY and CDR2 is SVGAGI in the germline V gene (reference sequence). The CDR3 here is CATYDRGAATEAFF. The CDR3 coding sequence is TGTGCCACGTACGACAGGGGGGCTGCCACTGAAGCTTTCTTT.

The chain recombines TRBV12-5 with TRBJ2-7; D might be TRBD1 (6 bases). The CDR3 has 14 residues. Trimming stripped 7 bases from V and 3 bases from J, with 16 bases between. Per germline, CDR1 LGHNT and CDR2 FRNRAP. CDR3 protein: CASATRDMNYEQYF. Written as DNA, the CDR3 is TGTGCTAGTGCCACTAGGGACATGAACTACGAGCAGTACTTC.

As DNA, the CDR3 is TGCAGTGCTAGCCAGGGCTCTGGCTACACCTTC. Protein: CSASQGSGYTF. V and J are TRBV20-1 and TRBJ1-2; D might be TRBD1 (5 bases). Trimming stripped 3 bases from V and 7 bases from J, with 9 bases between. Germline V gene data show CDR1 as DFQATT and CDR2 as SNEGSKA (reference sequence). The CDR3 contains 11 residues.

This chain's CDR3 is CASSFSRGSGVTLETQYF. CDR3 DNA sequence: TGTGCCAGCAGTTTCTCCCGAGGTAGCGGGGTGACTCTGGAGACCCAGTACTTC. The chain uses TRBV27 and TRBJ2-5, with 8 bases lining up with TRBD2. The V gene's germline CDR1 is MNHEY and CDR2 SMNVEV (reference sequence). J was trimmed by 5 bases and V by 3 bases; bases with no gene match: 17. This CDR3 comprises 18 residues.

V gene TRBV11-3 combines with J gene TRBJ2-7; 8 bases line up with TRBD2. CDR1 and CDR2 from the germline V gene are SGHNT and YENEEA. V trimming: 1 base; J trimming: 6 bases; junction bases outside the gene matches: 8. There are 15 residues in the CDR3. In nucleotides, the CDR3 is TGTGCCAGCAGCTTAGGCAATAGCGGGAATAGCGAGCAGTACTTC. Protein product: CASSLGNSGNSEQYF.

V and J are TRBV4-2 and TRBJ2-7; D not certain. The CDR3 length is 15 residues. The germline V gene encodes CDR1 LGHNA and CDR2 YNFKEQ. The V end was cut by 4 bases, the J end by 4 bases, with 17 bases between. Written as DNA, the CDR3 is TGTGCCAGCAGCCCCCAGACGGAGTGGGTGTACGAGCAGTACTTC. Encoded protein: CASSPQTEWVYEQYF.

V usage is TRBV18 and J usage is TRBJ2-2; TRBD1 aligns across 9 bases. J gave up 1 base and V 5 bases, and 8 bases lay outside the gene matches. Germline lookup yields CDR1 KGHSH and CDR2 LQKENI. The CDR3 contains 17 residues. CDR3: CASSTLRQGENTGELFF. CDR3 coding DNA: TGTGCCAGCTCAACCCTTCGACAGGGGGAGAACACCGGGGAGCTGTTTTTT.

The rearrangement links TRBV28 to TRBJ1-6; no reliable D call. The CDR3 length is 15 residues. V was cut by 3 bases and J by 6 bases, with 12 bases left in between. From germline, CDR1 is MDHEN and CDR2 SYDVKM. This CDR3 is CASSLYRDLNSPLHF. CDR3 coding DNA: TGTGCCAGCAGTTTGTACCGGGATCTTAATTCACCCCTCCACTTT.

This sequence joins TRBV2 and TRBJ2-2; D is unresolved. With 3 bases removed from V and 5 bases from J, the gap between germline ends came to 7 bases. The CDR3 sequence is 13 residues long. Germline V gives CDR1 SNHLY, CDR2 FYNNEI. CDR3 residues: CASSDQATGELFF. The CDR3 nucleotides read TGTGCCAGCAGTGATCAGGCTACCGGGGAGCTGTTTTTT.

V gene TRBV24-1 combines with J gene TRBJ1-3; D not certain. The length of the CDR3 is 16 residues. From germline, CDR1 is KGHDR and CDR2 SFDVKD. V was cut by 9 bases and J by 0 bases, with 17 bases left in between. The CDR3 sequence is CATPPPMNSSGNTIYF. DNA of the CDR3: TGTGCCACCCCCCCTCCTATGAATTCCTCTGGAAACACCATATATTTT.

This chain joins TRBV6-2 or TRBV6-3 and TRBJ1-6, with 7 bases matching TRBD1. There are 15 residues in the CDR3. Trimming took 5 bases from V and 3 from J; bases not matched to a gene: 4. CDR1 is MNHEY and CDR2 is SVGEGT in the germline V gene. CDR3 in amino acids: CASSTQGDYNSPLHF. The CDR3 DNA sequence: TGTGCCAGCAGTACCCAGGGGGACTATAATTCACCCCTCCACTTT.

The gene calls are TRBV11-2 and TRBJ2-7, with 7 bases identical to TRBD1. The CDR3 spans 16 residues. Germline V gives CDR1 SGHAT, CDR2 FQNNGV. V shed 3 bases, J shed 6 bases, and the junction held 14 bases outside the gene matches. The CDR3 coding sequence is TGTGCCAGCAGCTTCAACCCGGGACAGCCTCCTGTCGAGCAGTACTTC. Translated: CASSFNPGQPPVEQYF.

This clone was seen once. The chain is built from TRBV2 and TRBJ1-4, with no clear D. Trimming removed 10 bases at V and 8 bases at J, with 11 bases between. The CDR3 has 11 residues. The V gene's germline CDR1 is SNHLY and CDR2 FYNNEI. The CDR3 here is CATLLPEKLFF. CDR3 sequence (DNA): TGTGCCACCCTCCTCCCCGAAAAACTGTTTTTT. The full variable domain, its missing parts supplied by reference TRBV2 and TRBJ1-4, is EPEVTQTPSHQVTQMGQEVILRCVPISNHLYFYWYRQILGQKVEFLVSFYNNEISEKSEIFDDQFSVERPDGSNFTLKIRSTKLEDSAMYFCATLLPEKLFFGSGTQLSVL.

The V gene is TRBV2, the J gene TRBJ2-4; 8 bases agree with TRBD1. The trim removed 6 bases at V and 8 bases at J, leaving 9 bases unmatched. CDR3 length: 14 amino acids. Germline lookup yields CDR1 SNHLY and CDR2 FYNNEI. DNA of the CDR3: TGTGCCAGCAGGCCGACAGGGGTTGGGGACATTCAGTACTTC. This gives the protein CASRPTGVGDIQYF.

This chain links TRBV7-2 with TRBJ2-7; TRBD1 matches at 8 bases. With V trimmed by 5 bases and J by 7 bases, 1 base remained unmatched. The CDR3 loop spans 11 amino acids. CDR1 and CDR2 from the germline V gene are SGHTA and FQGNSA. The CDR3 spells CASSRTGEQYF. The DNA for the CDR3 is TGTGCCAGCAGCCGGACAGGGGAGCAGTACTTC.

V and J are TRBV5-1 and TRBJ1-6, with 9 bases lining up with TRBD1. Germline trimming cut 0 bases from V and 9 bases from J; bases unmatched to any gene: 4. Per the germline V gene, CDR1 is SGHRS and CDR2 is YFSETQ. The CDR3 is 15 amino acids. CDR3 in DNA: TGCGCCAGCAGCTTGGAGGGGGGACAGGGTTCACCCCTCCACTTT. Translated: CASSLEGGQGSPLHF. Full variable domain (remainder filled in from reference TRBV5-1 and TRBJ1-6): KAGVTQTPRYLIKTRGQQVTLSCSPISGHRSVSWYQQTPGQGLQFLFEYFSETQRNKGNFPGRFSGRQFSNSRSEMNVSTLELGDSALYLCASSLEGGQGSPLHFGNGTRLTVT.

The chain combines TRBV10-2 with TRBJ1-2; no reliable D call. Germline V gene data show CDR1 as WSHSY and CDR2 as SAAADI. The CDR3 sequence is 13 residues long. Trimming pared 8 bases from V and 2 bases from J, leaving 12 bases between. CDR3 sequence (DNA): TGCGCCAGCGGCACCGGGTCCAACTATGGCTACACCTTC. Its protein product is CASGTGSNYGYTF.

This rearrangement joins TRBV6-2 or TRBV6-3 to TRBJ1-1, with 11 positions matching TRBD1. The junction had 12 bases not matched to a gene; V was cut back by 5 bases and J by 10 bases. Germline CDR1 reads MNHEY; CDR2 reads SVGEGT. The CDR3 covers 15 residues. CDR3 protein: CASSAGTGGFVRAFF. In nucleotides, the CDR3 is TGTGCCAGCAGTGCCGGGACAGGGGGATTTGTCAGAGCTTTCTTT.

This clone was found a few times. This rearrangement joins TRBV6-5 to TRBJ2-2; a possible D gene is TRBD1 (6 bases). From germline, CDR1 is MNHEY and CDR2 SVGAGI. Between the trimmed V and J ends, which lost 5 bases and 2 bases, there was a span of 12 bases. The CDR3 loop spans 15 amino acids. The CDR3 protein is CASSPWGPNTGELFF. CDR3 in DNA: TGTGCCAGCAGTCCATGGGGGCCCAACACCGGGGAGCTGTTTTTT.